A single sample gave rise to the 30 T cell receptor beta chains below, sequenced in a study of T-cell reconstitution after alpha-beta-depleted transplantation in children (dated by TCRdb to 2016 to 2018). Libraries came from PCR. The listed sequencing device is Illumina HiSeq 2500. To normalize quantification of the TCRbeta repertoire, the TCR libraries were built with molecular barcoding that relied on unique molecular identifiers. Through fastp at Q25 and MiXCR, TCRdb rebuilt clones from the public reads, retaining in-frame beta chains. Every distinct CDR3 protein forms one entry, paired with its most common genes and DNA. This sample comprises about 440,000 distinct CDR3 sequences, 43% of them detected only once. The ten most abundant clones make up around a quarter of the sample. This specimen's treatment or condition label, per the study, means: allogeneic hematopoietic cell transplantation with graft depleted of TCRalphabeta T cells and CD19 B cells.

Sample: PBMCs, taken before TCRalphabeta/CD19-depleted stem cell transplant. All receptors derive from a girl aged 2 to 10 with aplastic anemia, due to receive a stem cell transplant.

This clonotype was observed a few times. DNA for the CDR3: TGTGCCAGCAGTTTATGGGGGACGGCCAATCAGCCCCAGCATTTT. It codes for CASSLWGTANQPQHF. The genes are TRBV27 and TRBJ1-5, with D tentatively TRBD1 (5 bases). CDR1 and CDR2 (germline): MNHEY, SMNVEV (reference sequence). The CDR3 totals 15 residues. V was trimmed by 1 base and J by 3 bases, leaving 10 bases between them.

V and J are TRBV20-1 and TRBJ1-1; no clear D gene. Deletions cut 6 bases from V and 1 base from J, with 12 bases between. Germline V gene sequence: CDR1 DFQATT, CDR2 SNEGSKA (reference sequence). This CDR3 is built from 13 residues. CDR3 sequence (DNA): TGCAGTGCCCAAGAGGACGAGAACACTGAAGCTTTCTTT. Its translation is CSAQEDENTEAFF.

This clonotype has just a few counts. The gene calls are TRBV7-9 and TRBJ2-7; D gene ambiguous. The germline gives CDR1 SEHNR, CDR2 FQNEAQ (reference sequence). Trimming took 0 bases from V and 5 from J, leaving 11 bases between them. CDR3 size: 14 residues. The CDR3: CASSLAAAVNEQYF. For the CDR3, the DNA is TGTGCCAGCAGCTTAGCTGCTGCAGTAAACGAGCAGTACTTC.

This clonotype was seen once. The rearrangement joins TRBV29-1 to TRBJ2-7, with 8 nucleotides matching TRBD2. CDR3 length: 14 amino acids. The germline V gene has CDR1 SQVTM and CDR2 ANQGSEA. The V gene end was trimmed by 2 bases and the J gene end by 5 bases; junction bases not matched to a gene: 8. Here the CDR3 DNA reads TGCAGCGTTGAAAGAGCGGGAGTGGCCAACGAGCAGTACTTC. Translated: CSVERAGVANEQYF.

This clonotype occurred many times. The chain links TRBV5-1 to TRBJ2-3; possible D gene TRBD2, 6 bases. The CDR3 sequence is 14 residues long. The V gene's germline CDR1 is SGHRS and CDR2 YFSETQ. Trimming pared 2 bases from V and 10 bases from J, leaving 17 bases between. The CDR3 DNA reads as TGCGCCAGCAGCTTCGGGGGACCCGCAGAGCCGCAGTATTTT. Translated: CASSFGGPAEPQYF.

Comments on this clonotype: The junction differs from germline at one of its ends, possibly a read error. The chain recombines TRBV20-1 with TRBJ1-5; no reliable D call. The germline gives CDR1 DFQATT, CDR2 SNEGSKA (reference sequence). The CDR3 is 12 amino acids. The CDR3 here is CAGREGNQPQHF. In DNA, the CDR3 is TGTGCCGGGAGAGAGGGAAATCAGCCCCAGCATTTT.

V usage is TRBV20-1 and J usage is TRBJ2-2; the D is unclear. CDR1 is DFQATT and CDR2 is SNEGSKA in the germline V gene (reference sequence). This CDR3 spans 13 amino acids. V lost 3 bases, J lost 1 base, and 6 bases lay in between. The CDR3 DNA sequence: TGCAGTGCTAGGGTAGGGAACACCGGGGAGCTGTTTTTT. It encodes CSARVGNTGELFF.

This clonotype has ten or more counts. The chain is built from TRBV5-1 and TRBJ2-7; 9 nucleotides align to TRBD1. The CDR3 covers 15 residues. Looked up from germline, CDR1 is SGHRS and CDR2 is YFSETQ. V dropped 0 bases and J dropped 2; count of bases not matched to a gene: 3. CDR3 bases: TGCGCCAGCAGCTTGGCGGGACAGGGAGCCTACGAGCAGTACTTC. Its translation: CASSLAGQGAYEQYF.

This clonotype was seen a single time. The chain recombines TRBV30 with TRBJ2-1, with 10 bases lining up with TRBD1. Per germline, CDR1 GTSNPN and CDR2 SVGIG (reference sequence). V dropped 0 bases and J dropped 4; count of bases not matched to a gene: 3. This CDR3 contains 15 residues. The CDR3 here is CAWSVGQGVYNEQFF. CDR3 DNA sequence: TGTGCCTGGAGTGTTGGACAGGGGGTATACAATGAGCAGTTCTTC.

The CDR3 spells CASSTARGWYEQYF. CDR3 sequence (DNA): TGTGCCAGTAGTACTGCCAGGGGTTGGTACGAGCAGTACTTC. The rearrangement joins TRBV19 to TRBJ2-7; a weak D match, TRBD1 (6 bases). This CDR3 has 14 amino acids. Germline lookup yields CDR1 LNHDA and CDR2 SQIVND (reference sequence). V was shortened by 4 bases and J by 4 bases, with 14 bases between the two germline ends.

The CDR3 spells CSARDQGHPYEQYF. In DNA, the CDR3 is TGCAGTGCTAGAGATCAAGGGCACCCCTACGAGCAGTACTTC. The chain has TRBV20-1 and TRBJ2-7; D is unclear. CDR1 and CDR2 from the germline V gene are DFQATT and SNEGSKA (reference sequence). The CDR3 is 14 residues long. Trimming shortened V by 0 bases and J by 2 bases, and 11 bases separated the two germline ends.

This sequence joins TRBV20-1 and TRBJ2-7; 8 bases fit TRBD2. The CDR3 covers 15 residues. Per germline, CDR1 DFQATT and CDR2 SNEGSKA (reference sequence). Germline trimming cut 3 bases from V and 7 bases from J; bases unmatched to any gene: 14. CDR3 sequence (DNA): TGCAGTGCTAGGGCCTCGGATAGCGGGGTGAGTGAGCAGTACTTC. Translating gives CSARASDSGVSEQYF.

There are many counts of this clonotype. The chain combines TRBV5-1 with TRBJ2-4, with D perhaps given as TRBD1 or TRBD2 (6 bases each). The V gene lost 4 bases and the J gene lost 12 bases, with 14 bases spanning the gap. This CDR3 has 12 amino acids. Germline V gene data show CDR1 as SGHRS and CDR2 as YFSETQ. Written as DNA, the CDR3 is TGCGCCAGCAGCCGTTCGGGGGCTGGTCAGTACTTC. Translated: CASSRSGAGQYF.

V is TRBV6-1 and J is TRBJ2-7; D is possibly TRBD1 (5 bases). The CDR3 covers 16 residues. The germline V gene has CDR1 MNHNS and CDR2 SASEGT. Trimming removed 1 base at V and 5 bases at J, with 18 bases between. The CDR3 here is CASSEERTPWFDEQYF. The CDR3 DNA reads TGTGCCAGCAGTGAAGAACGGACACCCTGGTTTGACGAGCAGTACTTC.

For this clonotype: A much larger clone differs by one base, so this may be a read error. The rearrangement uses TRBV5-1 and TRBJ2-1; D unclear. The germline gives CDR1 SGHRS, CDR2 YFSETQ. The CDR3 runs 14 residues. The CDR3 DNA reads as TGCGCCATCAGCTTGGGGTGGGCTAGTAATGAGCAGTTCTTC. Encoded protein: CAISLGWASNEQFF.

This clonotype was observed at least ten times. The chain employs TRBV5-1 and TRBJ1-1; 8 nucleotides line up with TRBD1. Germline assignment: CDR1 SGHRS and CDR2 YFSETQ. The CDR3 loop spans 15 amino acids. V was pared by 4 bases and J by 4 bases, with 9 bases of the junction left unmatched. The CDR3 region has the DNA TGCGCCAGCAGCCCCCGACAGGGGAGGGGCACTGAAGCTTTCTTT. It encodes CASSPRQGRGTEAFF.

This clonotype has more than one count but fewer than ten. The chain couples TRBV6-1 to TRBJ2-3, with 11 bases that match TRBD2. This CDR3 comprises 17 residues. With V trimmed by 0 bases and J by 3 bases, 5 bases remained unmatched. Germline V lookup: CDR1 MNHNS, CDR2 SASEGT. CDR3 sequence: CASSEALAGGPTDTQYF. The DNA for the CDR3 is TGTGCCAGCAGTGAAGCTCTAGCGGGAGGCCCTACAGATACGCAGTATTTT.

This clonotype was picked up a small number of times. V is TRBV2 and J is TRBJ2-2; no clear D. The CDR3 is 13 residues long. Per the germline V gene, CDR1 is SNHLY and CDR2 is FYNNEI. V gave up 6 bases and J gave up 0 bases, with 5 bases separating them. The CDR3 protein is CASRRTNTGELFF. In nucleotides, the CDR3 is TGTGCCAGCAGGCGGACGAACACCGGGGAGCTGTTTTTT.

This clonotype was recorded only once. The rearrangement links TRBV5-1 to TRBJ1-1, with a possible D match to TRBD1 (5 bases). The CDR3 runs to 13 residues. Trimming shortened V by 4 bases and J by 6 bases, and 13 bases separated the two germline ends. Germline CDR1 is SGHRS and CDR2 is YFSETQ. The CDR3 loop reads CASSQQVDAEAFF. CDR3 coding DNA: TGCGCCAGCAGCCAACAGGTTGATGCTGAAGCTTTCTTT. The full variable domain, in which reference TRBV5-1 and TRBJ1-1 provide the parts outside the CDR3, is KAGVTQTPRYLIKTRGQQVTLSCSPISGHRSVSWYQQTPGQGLQFLFEYFSETQRNKGNFPGRFSGRQFSNSRSEMNVSTLELGDSALYLCASSQQVDAEAFFGQGTRLTVV.

V gene TRBV12-3 or TRBV12-4 combines with J gene TRBJ2-7; no clear D gene. The CDR3 has 13 amino acids. Trimming removed 7 bases from V and 5 bases from J, with 15 bases in between. DNA of the CDR3: TGTGCCAGCACCTGGGGTAGCCAGGACGAGCAGTACTTC. It specifies CASTWGSQDEQYF.

The V and J genes are TRBV6-1 and TRBJ1-6, with D hard to call. CDR3 size: 16 residues. V lost 7 bases and J 2 bases, leaving 15 bases between the germline ends. Germline V gene sequence: CDR1 MNHNS, CDR2 SASEGT. CDR3 in DNA: TGTGCCAGCACCTTATCCATTTTTGCCTATAATTCACCCCTCCACTTT. Translating it yields CASTLSIFAYNSPLHF.

This clonotype was recorded at least ten times. The chain employs TRBV20-1 and TRBJ2-3, with 11 nucleotides matching TRBD2. Looked up from germline, CDR1 is DFQATT and CDR2 is SNEGSKA (reference sequence). Trimming took 1 base from V and 2 from J; bases not matched to a gene: 5. This CDR3 is built from 16 residues. The CDR3 protein is CSARGLAGITTDTQYF. CDR3 in DNA: TGCAGTGCTAGAGGACTAGCGGGAATTACCACAGATACGCAGTATTTT.

There are a few counts of this clonotype. The chain employs TRBV5-3 and TRBJ2-1; D perhaps matches TRBD1 (6 bases). TRBV5-3 counts as an open reading frame of uncertain function. V lost 4 bases, J lost 7 bases, and 12 bases lay in between. This CDR3 region has 13 residues. The DNA of the CDR3 is TGTGCCAGAAGCGGGGGAGACAGGAATGAGCAGTTCTTC. Translation gives CARSGGDRNEQFF.

Sample share makes this clonotype medium-sized. J is TRBJ1-1 and V is TRBV28; the D gene is possibly TRBD1 (6 bases). The CDR3 sequence is 13 residues long. From germline, CDR1 is MDHEN and CDR2 SYDVKM. V gave up 4 bases and J gave up 4 bases, with 10 bases separating them. This chain's CDR3 is CASSSGGGTEAFF. The CDR3 DNA follows: TGTGCCAGCAGTTCCGGAGGGGGCACTGAAGCTTTCTTT.

This clonotype came up a few times. V is TRBV20-1 and J is TRBJ2-7; either TRBD1 or TRBD2 may supply D (6 bases each). The V gene lost 2 bases and the J gene lost 3 bases, with 29 bases spanning the gap. The germline V gene encodes CDR1 DFQATT and CDR2 SNEGSKA (reference sequence). The CDR3 totals 19 residues. CDR3 sequence: CSARQYRPPGVADLYEQYF. The DNA of the CDR3 is TGCAGTGCTAGACAATACCGACCCCCAGGGGTAGCGGACCTCTACGAGCAGTACTTC.

This clonotype was seen more than once but under ten times. The gene calls are TRBV20-1 and TRBJ2-4, with 8 bases that match TRBD2. Germline V gene data show CDR1 as DFQATT and CDR2 as SNEGSKA (reference sequence). V lost 6 bases, J lost 0 bases, and 7 bases stayed unmatched. The CDR3 consists of 15 residues. DNA for the CDR3: TGCAGTGCCGTTACTAGCGGAGGAGCCAAAAACATTCAGTACTTC. Translating it yields CSAVTSGGAKNIQYF.

The chain combines TRBV20-1 with TRBJ1-6; D might be TRBD1 (6 bases). Deletions cut 6 bases from V and 6 bases from J, with 12 bases between. CDR3 length: 13 amino acids. Per the germline V gene, CDR1 is DFQATT and CDR2 is SNEGSKA (reference sequence). CDR3 sequence: CSARGQRNSPLHF. CDR3 coding DNA: TGCAGTGCCCGAGGACAGCGTAATTCACCCCTCCACTTT.

V gene TRBV2 combines with J gene TRBJ1-1; no definite D call. Trimming shortened V by 6 bases and J by 0 bases, and 5 bases separated the two germline ends. The CDR3 runs 12 residues. Germline CDR1 SNHLY, CDR2 FYNNEI. CDR3 loop: CASRRLNTEAFF. Here the CDR3 DNA reads TGTGCCAGCAGAAGATTGAACACTGAAGCTTTCTTT. The complete variable domain, with remaining parts taken from reference TRBV2 and TRBJ1-1, reads EPEVTQTPSHQVTQMGQEVILRCVPISNHLYFYWYRQILGQKVEFLVSFYNNEISEKSEIFDDQFSVERPDGSNFTLKIRSTKLEDSAMYFCASRRLNTEAFFGQGTRLTVV.

V gene TRBV20-1 combines with J gene TRBJ2-7; 7 nucleotides line up with TRBD1. This CDR3 region has 14 residues. Germline CDR1 reads DFQATT; CDR2 reads SNEGSKA (reference sequence). The V gene end was trimmed by 6 bases and the J gene end by 2 bases; junction bases not matched to a gene: 10. CDR3 amino acids: CSARYRGVPYEQYF. CDR3 sequence (DNA): TGCAGTGCCCGATACAGGGGAGTCCCCTACGAGCAGTACTTC.

The chain is built from TRBV6-5 and TRBJ2-7; possible D gene TRBD2, 6 bases. V was clipped by 2 bases and J by 0 bases, with 23 bases between them. Germline V lookup: CDR1 MNHEY, CDR2 SVGAGI. This CDR3 region has 19 residues. CDR3 loop: CASSYPPNSAGPSSYEQYF. DNA for the CDR3: TGTGCCAGCAGTTACCCCCCCAACTCTGCGGGACCGAGCTCCTACGAGCAGTACTTC.